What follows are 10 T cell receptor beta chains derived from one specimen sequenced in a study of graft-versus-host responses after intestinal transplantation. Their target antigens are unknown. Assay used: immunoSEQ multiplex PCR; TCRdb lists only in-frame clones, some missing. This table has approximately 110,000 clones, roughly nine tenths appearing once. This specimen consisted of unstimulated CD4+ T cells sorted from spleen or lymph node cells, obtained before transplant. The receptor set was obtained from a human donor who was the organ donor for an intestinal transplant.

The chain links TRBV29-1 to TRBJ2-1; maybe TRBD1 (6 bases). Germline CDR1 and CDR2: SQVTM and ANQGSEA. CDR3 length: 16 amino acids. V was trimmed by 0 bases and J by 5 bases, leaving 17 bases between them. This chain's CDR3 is CSVEDQTGTRHNEQFF. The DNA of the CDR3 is TGCAGCGTTGAAGATCAAACAGGGACCAGACACAATGAGCAGTTCTTC.

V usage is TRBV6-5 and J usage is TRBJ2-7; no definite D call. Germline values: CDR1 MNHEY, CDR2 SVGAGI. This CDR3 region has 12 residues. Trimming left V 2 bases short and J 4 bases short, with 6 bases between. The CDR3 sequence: CASSYAGYEQYF. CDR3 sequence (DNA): TGTGCCAGCAGTTACGCTGGGTACGAGCAGTACTTC.

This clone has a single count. The CDR3 sequence: CASSLGGEGAGNTIYF. The CDR3 region has the DNA TGTGCCAGCAGTCTAGGGGGGGAGGGAGCTGGAAACACCATATATTTT. The chain links TRBV28 to TRBJ1-3, with TRBD1 as a possible D gene (6 bases). Deletions cut 5 bases from V and 2 bases from J, with 16 bases between. CDR1 MDHEN and CDR2 SYDVKM come from the germline V gene. The length of the CDR3 is 16 residues.

The CDR3 nucleotides are TGTGCCAGCAGCTCCAGGGGCTTTAACTATGGCTACACCTTC. Its translation: CASSSRGFNYGYTF. This chain uses TRBV28 with TRBJ1-2; TRBD1 is a possible D gene (6 bases). Germline V gives CDR1 MDHEN, CDR2 SYDVKM. V gave up 6 bases and J gave up 1 base, with 12 bases separating them. The CDR3 runs 14 residues.

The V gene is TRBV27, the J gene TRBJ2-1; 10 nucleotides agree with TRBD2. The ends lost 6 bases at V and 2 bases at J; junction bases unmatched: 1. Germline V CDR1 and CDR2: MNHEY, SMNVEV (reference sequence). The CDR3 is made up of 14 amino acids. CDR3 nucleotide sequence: TGTGCCAGCAGAACTAGCGGGGCCTACAATGAGCAGTTCTTC. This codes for CASRTSGAYNEQFF.

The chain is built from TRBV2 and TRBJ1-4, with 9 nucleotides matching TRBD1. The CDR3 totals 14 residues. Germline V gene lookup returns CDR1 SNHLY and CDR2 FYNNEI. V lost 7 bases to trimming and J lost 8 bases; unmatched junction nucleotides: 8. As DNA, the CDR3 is TGTGCCAGCACCCGGACAGGGGCGAGGGAAAAACTGTTTTTT. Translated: CASTRTGAREKLFF.

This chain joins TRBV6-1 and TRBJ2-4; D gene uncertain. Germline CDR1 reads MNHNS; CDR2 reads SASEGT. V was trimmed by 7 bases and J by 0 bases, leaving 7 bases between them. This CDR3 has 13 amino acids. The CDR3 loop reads CASTVLAKNIQYF. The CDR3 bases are TGTGCCAGCACGGTACTAGCCAAAAACATTCAGTACTTC.

CDR3 nucleotide sequence: TGTGCCAGCAGCCCCTGGGACTCGAACACCGGGGAGCTGTTTTTT. Protein: CASSPWDSNTGELFF. The genes are TRBV7-9 and TRBJ2-2; D is perhaps TRBD2 (6 bases). The V and J ends lost 5 bases and 0 bases respectively, with 10 bases between them. The CDR3 is 15 residues long. Germline V lookup: CDR1 SEHNR, CDR2 FQNEAQ (reference sequence).

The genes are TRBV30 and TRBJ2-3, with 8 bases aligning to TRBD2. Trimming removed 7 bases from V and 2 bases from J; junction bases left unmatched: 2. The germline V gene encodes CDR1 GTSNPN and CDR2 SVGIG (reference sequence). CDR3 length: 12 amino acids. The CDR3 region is CASREATDTQYF. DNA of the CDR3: TGTGCCTCGCGGGAGGCCACAGATACGCAGTATTTT.

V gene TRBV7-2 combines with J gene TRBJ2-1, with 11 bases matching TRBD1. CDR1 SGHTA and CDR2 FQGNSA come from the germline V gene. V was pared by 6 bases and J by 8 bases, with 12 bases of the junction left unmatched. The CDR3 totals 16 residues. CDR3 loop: CASRDPGTGGAYEQFF. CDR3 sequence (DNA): TGTGCCAGCAGGGATCCGGGGACAGGGGGTGCGTATGAGCAGTTCTTC.